The T cell receptor beta chain under discussion was sequenced for a study of Ad26.COV2.S vaccination and SARS-CoV-2 variants. Looking at the study overall: Participants got Ad26.COV2.S intramuscularly, once or twice 56 days apart. Broader study findings: Individuals receiving vaccine had higher spike-specific TCR breadth than placebo recipients did. Overall T cell responses may have been underestimated by the analyses of TCR breadth and depth.

Some clones are missing from TCRdb's copy, which holds only in-frame ones; the method was immunoSEQ multiplex PCR. Among more than 400,000 clones listed, 92% were seen once. There are 16 residues in the CDR3. The germline V gene has CDR1 KGHSH and CDR2 LQKENI. V was cut by 1 base and J by 2 bases, with 11 bases left in between. Regarding this clone: Its antigen remains unidentified.

Indicated treatment: about 20 received Ad26.COV2.S at low or high dose, single or two shots; about 5 received placebo; per-sample allocation not given. Following the first vaccine or placebo injection, samples were taken on day 63. Sample: peripheral blood, taken in a trial of Ad26.COV2.S vaccine versus placebo. The TCR was taken from a person aged 18-65 years who received the Ad26.COV2.S COVID-19 vaccine or a placebo. This chain uses TRBV18 with TRBJ2-2, with TRBD1 as a possible D gene (5 bases). In DNA form, the CDR3 reads TGTGCCAGCTCACCACTTCAGGGCCTCAACACCGGGGAGCTGTTTTTT. It is translated as CASSPLQGLNTGELFF. Supplemented by reference TRBV18 and TRBJ2-2, the full variable domain reads NAGVMQNPRHLVRRRGQEARLRCSPMKGHSHVYWYRQLPEEGLKFMVYLQKENIIDESGMPKERFSAEFPKEGPSILRIQQVVRGDSAAYFCASSPLQGLNTGELFFGEGSRLTVL.